These 28 T cell receptor beta chains share one sample of origin, sequenced in a study of blood T cell repertoires in COVID-19. Produced via immunoSEQ multiplex PCR; TCRdb's table is partial and in-frame only. The data show 450,000 to 500,000 clones, approximately 91% seen once. Specimen: PBMCs or T cells enriched from blood (not recorded which). The receptor source for this set is a woman aged 55-75 years who had recovered from COVID-19.

This clone appeared a single time. The chain recombines TRBV6-5 with TRBJ1-1; D not resolved. Germline-derived CDR1 and CDR2 are MNHEY and SVGAGI. CDR3 size: 13 residues. V shed 5 bases and J shed 0 bases, with 7 bases lying between them. CDR3 DNA sequence: TGTGCCAGCAGTCGGACTTTGAACACTGAAGCTTTCTTT. This encodes CASSRTLNTEAFF.

V gene TRBV7-6 combines with J gene TRBJ2-5; 9 positions match TRBD2. V gave up 5 bases and J gave up 3 bases; unmatched junction bases: 7. Per the germline V gene, CDR1 is SGHVS and CDR2 is FNYEAQ. The length of the CDR3 is 15 residues. CDR3 residues: CASSTRTSAEETQYF. The CDR3 DNA reads TGTGCCAGCAGCACCCGGACTAGCGCAGAAGAGACCCAGTACTTC.

The chain joins TRBV6-5 to TRBJ1-2; D might be TRBD1 (6 bases). Germline V lookup: CDR1 MNHEY, CDR2 SVGAGI. This CDR3 has 13 amino acids. V lost 8 bases and J lost 10, with 20 bases in between. DNA of the CDR3: TGTGCCAGCGGAAACAATGCAGGGGTGGACTACACCTTC. Translation: CASGNNAGVDYTF.

This clone is a singleton in its sample. This chain links TRBV10-3 with TRBJ1-5; a weak D match, TRBD1 (5 bases). V dropped 1 base and J dropped 3 bases, with 10 bases sitting between them. The CDR3 is 15 residues long. Germline V gene lookup returns CDR1 ENHRY and CDR2 SYGVKD. The CDR3 reads CAISELGGTNQPQHF. As DNA, the CDR3 is TGTGCCATCAGTGAGTTAGGAGGGACCAATCAGCCCCAGCATTTT.

The rearrangement joins TRBV12-3 or TRBV12-4 to TRBJ1-2; D unresolved. The CDR3 length is 12 residues. V lost 1 base and J 5 bases, leaving 5 bases between the germline ends. For the CDR3, the DNA is TGTGCCAGCAGTTTAGTGGAGTATGGCTACACCTTC. The encoded protein is CASSLVEYGYTF.

The DNA of the CDR3 is TGTGCCAGCACCCCGAATGGGCACGGGGACTCTGAAGCTTTCTTT. Encoded protein: CASTPNGHGDSEAFF. The chain couples TRBV5-4 to TRBJ1-1, with a possible D match to TRBD1 (5 bases). Germline CDR1 reads SGHNT; CDR2 reads YYREEE (reference sequence). This CDR3 has 15 residues. Deletions cut 6 bases from V and 6 bases from J, with 21 bases between. Complete variable domain (other parts from reference TRBV5-4 and TRBJ1-1): ETGVTQSPTHLIKTRGQQVTLRCSSQSGHNTVSWYQQALGQGPQFIFQYYREEENGRGNFPPRFSGLQFPNYSSELNVNALELDDSALYLCASTPNGHGDSEAFFGQGTRLTVV.

The chain joins TRBV6-5 to TRBJ1-2, with 7 bases aligning to TRBD1. The CDR3 length is 16 residues. V dropped 0 bases and J dropped 5; count of bases not matched to a gene: 9. The V gene's germline CDR1 is MNHEY and CDR2 SVGAGI. Written as DNA, the CDR3 is TGTGCCAGCAGTTACTCGGGACAGATACCAACTTATGGCTACACCTTC. This codes for CASSYSGQIPTYGYTF.

This sequence joins TRBV6-4 and TRBJ1-4; 8 bases agree with TRBD1. CDR1 and CDR2 from the germline V gene are MRHNA and SNTAGT. V was clipped by 7 bases and J by 7 bases; unmatched bases: 5. This CDR3 has 13 residues. The CDR3 is CASMGRGREKLFF. The CDR3 nucleotides read TGTGCCAGCATGGGCAGGGGGCGTGAAAAACTGTTTTTT.

The chain combines TRBV19 with TRBJ2-2, with 8 bases identical to TRBD1. The CDR3 length is 15 residues. V gave up 1 base and J gave up 4 bases; unmatched junction bases: 2. Germline V gene lookup returns CDR1 LNHDA and CDR2 SQIVND (reference sequence). The CDR3 loop reads CASSIGQGTTGELFF. CDR3 in DNA: TGTGCCAGTAGTATAGGACAGGGGACCACCGGGGAGCTGTTTTTT.

The chain employs TRBV7-2 and TRBJ2-7; TRBD2 agrees at 12 bases. CDR3 length equals 19 residues. Germline assignment: CDR1 SGHTA and CDR2 FQGNSA. Losses at the gene ends were 4 bases for V and 2 bases for J; bases not matched to a gene: 15. CDR3 bases: TGTGCCAGCAGCTCCCCCGGGACTAGCGGGCGATCGTCAACCTACGAGCAGTACTTC. Encoded protein: CASSSPGTSGRSSTYEQYF.

This clone was seen more than once but under ten times. This sequence joins TRBV5-8 and TRBJ1-1, with 7 bases that match TRBD1. Germline V gives CDR1 SGHTS, CDR2 YDEGEE. The CDR3 sequence is 14 residues long. V gave up 0 bases and J gave up 5 bases; unmatched junction bases: 4. The CDR3 is CASSLADRVTEAFF. For the CDR3, the DNA is TGTGCCAGCAGCTTGGCAGACAGGGTGACTGAAGCTTTCTTT.

The DNA for the CDR3 is TGTGCCACCAGCAGAGATTACTCGACAGCCAACTATGGCTACACCTTC. Amino acids: CATSRDYSTANYGYTF. The gene calls are TRBV15 and TRBJ1-2, with TRBD1 as a possible D gene (5 bases). From germline, CDR1 is LNHNV and CDR2 YYDKDF (reference sequence). The CDR3 has 16 residues. The V gene lost 0 bases and the J gene lost 2 bases, with 13 bases spanning the gap.

The chain has TRBV27 and TRBJ1-1; possibly TRBD1 for D (5 bases). CDR1 is MNHEY and CDR2 is SMNVEV in the germline V gene (reference sequence). V lost 3 bases and J 1 base, leaving 12 bases between the germline ends. The CDR3 extends over 15 amino acids. CDR3 DNA sequence: TGTGCCAGCAGTTTTTGGGGGGGACCGAACACTGAAGCTTTCTTT. It codes for CASSFWGGPNTEAFF.

The rearrangement uses TRBV5-1 and TRBJ2-6, with 8 bases lining up with TRBD1. The CDR3 spans 20 residues. Germline V gene lookup returns CDR1 SGHRS and CDR2 YFSETQ. V was pared by 0 bases and J by 1 base, with 12 bases of the junction left unmatched. CDR3 protein: CASSLDAQGALRSGANVLTF. As DNA, the CDR3 is TGCGCCAGCAGCTTGGATGCCCAGGGGGCCTTAAGGTCTGGGGCCAACGTCCTGACTTTC.

V is TRBV15 and J is TRBJ1-2, with TRBD1 matching 8 bases. CDR1 LNHNV and CDR2 YYDKDF come from the germline V gene (reference sequence). With 3 bases clipped from V and 4 bases from J, the junction kept 4 bases outside the gene matches. The CDR3 loop spans 14 amino acids. CDR3 nucleotides: TGTGCCACCAGCAGGGAAACAGGGGGCTATGGCTACACCTTC. It encodes CATSRETGGYGYTF.

The gene calls are TRBV29-1 and TRBJ2-7; TRBD1 aligns across 9 bases. CDR3 length equals 13 residues. Germline V lookup: CDR1 SQVTM, CDR2 ANQGSEA. V shed 7 bases, J shed 0 bases, and the junction held 4 bases outside the gene matches. The CDR3 loop reads CSATGGNSYEQYF. The CDR3 DNA reads TGCAGCGCGACAGGGGGAAACTCCTACGAGCAGTACTTC.

V and J are TRBV2 and TRBJ2-5, with TRBD1 matching over 10 bases. This CDR3 region has 15 residues. Germline values: CDR1 SNHLY, CDR2 FYNNEI. The trim removed 4 bases at V and 5 bases at J, leaving 7 bases unmatched. The CDR3 DNA sequence: TGTGCCAGCAGTGGACAGGGGGCCCCAGGGGAGACCCAGTACTTC. Translating gives CASSGQGAPGETQYF.

The J gene is TRBJ2-3, the V gene TRBV29-1; 7 nucleotides align to TRBD1. The CDR3 contains 12 residues. V gave up 7 bases and J gave up 0 bases; unmatched junction bases: 1. The germline V gene encodes CDR1 SQVTM and CDR2 ANQGSEA. This CDR3 reads CSGGQSTDTQYF. The CDR3 coding sequence is TGCAGCGGGGGACAGAGCACAGATACGCAGTATTTT.

V and J are TRBV2 and TRBJ2-1; 9 bases are shared with TRBD2. V shed 6 bases, J shed 7 bases, and the junction held 10 bases outside the gene matches. CDR3 length equals 15 residues. CDR1 is SNHLY, CDR2 FYNNEI, per germline. CDR3 region: CASRLAGVPRNEQFF. The DNA for the CDR3 is TGTGCCAGCAGGTTAGCGGGGGTCCCTAGGAATGAGCAGTTCTTC.

J is TRBJ2-3 and V is TRBV2; unclear D gene. The V and J ends lost 4 bases and 0 bases respectively, with 8 bases between them. This CDR3 is 14 amino acids long. CDR1 is SNHLY, CDR2 FYNNEI, per germline. CDR3 DNA sequence: TGTGCCAGCAGTGGCCTAATTAGCACAGATACGCAGTATTTT. Its protein product is CASSGLISTDTQYF. Looking up the rest from reference TRBV2 and TRBJ2-3 gives the full variable domain: EPEVTQTPSHQVTQMGQEVILRCVPISNHLYFYWYRQILGQKVEFLVSFYNNEISEKSEIFDDQFSVERPDGSNFTLKIRSTKLEDSAMYFCASSGLISTDTQYFGPGTRLTVL.

On this clone: Other DNA sequences from this sample encode an identical CDR3 as well. CDR3 in DNA: TGTGCCAGTAGTGCCGGACAGGGAACTAACTATGGCTACACCTTC. It encodes CASSAGQGTNYGYTF. The rearrangement uses TRBV19 and TRBJ1-2; 8 bases are a match to TRBD1. The V gene end was trimmed by 5 bases and the J gene end by 0 bases; junction bases not matched to a gene: 5. The CDR3 extends over 15 amino acids. CDR1 is LNHDA and CDR2 is SQIVND in the germline V gene (reference sequence).

The chain has TRBV20-1 and TRBJ2-5; 12 nucleotides line up with TRBD2. Germline V lookup: CDR1 DFQATT, CDR2 SNEGSKA (reference sequence). The V segment lost 3 bases and the J segment 0 bases; nucleotides outside the gene matches: 2. The CDR3 consists of 15 residues. The CDR3 spells CSASLAGGHQETQYF. The CDR3 DNA is TGCAGTGCTAGTCTAGCGGGGGGGCACCAAGAGACCCAGTACTTC.

The chain is built from TRBV3-1 (or the pseudogene TRBV3-2) and TRBJ2-4, with D perhaps matching TRBD2 (6 bases). Trimming left V 4 bases short and J 1 base short, with 17 bases between. Germline CDR1 and CDR2: LGHDT and YNNKEL (reference sequence). The CDR3 loop spans 17 amino acids. CDR3 in amino acids: CASSLFGGDGAKNIQYF. CDR3 in DNA: TGTGCCAGCAGCCTTTTCGGAGGGGATGGGGCCAAAAACATTCAGTACTTC.

This sequence joins TRBV12-3 or TRBV12-4 and TRBJ1-3; D not resolved. V was cut by 7 bases and J by 9 bases, with 13 bases left in between. The CDR3 totals 12 residues. CDR3 sequence: CASTLTYGTIYF. For the CDR3, the DNA is TGTGCCAGCACCTTAACCTATGGCACCATATATTTT.

This chain links TRBV2 with TRBJ1-1, with D possibly matching TRBD1 (6 bases). Germline CDR1 SNHLY, CDR2 FYNNEI. This CDR3 has 14 amino acids. The V gene lost 3 bases and the J gene lost 2 bases, with 10 bases spanning the gap. The CDR3 DNA follows: TGTGCCAGCAGTGACAGGGGCCTTAACACTGAAGCTTTCTTT. This encodes CASSDRGLNTEAFF. The whole variable domain, remainder taken from reference TRBV2 and TRBJ1-1, is EPEVTQTPSHQVTQMGQEVILRCVPISNHLYFYWYRQILGQKVEFLVSFYNNEISEKSEIFDDQFSVERPDGSNFTLKIRSTKLEDSAMYFCASSDRGLNTEAFFGQGTRLTVV.

J is TRBJ1-5 and V is TRBV19; D gene ambiguous. The germline gives CDR1 LNHDA, CDR2 SQIVND (reference sequence). The CDR3 contains 13 residues. Trimming took off 0 bases at V and 7 bases at J, with 7 bases between the two ends. CDR3: CASSIDREQPQHF. The CDR3 nucleotides read TGTGCCAGTAGTATAGATCGGGAGCAGCCCCAGCATTTT.

As to this clone: The sample has other DNA sequences that encode this CDR3 too. Written as DNA, the CDR3 is TGCAGTGCTAGGAGCGGGGATACGCAGTATTTT. This sequence encodes CSARSGDTQYF. The chain recombines TRBV20-1 with TRBJ2-3, with TRBD2 as a possible D gene (6 bases). With 3 bases removed from V and 6 bases from J, the gap between germline ends came to 7 bases. The CDR3 has 11 residues. In germline, CDR1 is DFQATT, CDR2 SNEGSKA (reference sequence).

The CDR3 sequence is CASIGQRPWNTEAFF. CDR3 bases: TGTGCCAGCATTGGACAGAGACCTTGGAACACTGAAGCTTTCTTT. The gene calls are TRBV25-1 and TRBJ1-1; the D gene is possibly TRBD1 (6 bases). The V gene's germline CDR1 is MGHDK and CDR2 SYGVNS. V was shortened by 7 bases and J by 1 base, with 16 bases between the two germline ends. The CDR3 loop spans 15 amino acids.